One T cell receptor (beta chain) is described in this entry. Its matching antigen is unknown. V lost 5 bases and J 0 bases, leaving 11 bases between the germline ends. The germline CDR1 and CDR2 sequences are SEHNR and FQNEAQ (reference sequence). The CDR3 length is 15 residues. This sample was included in a study of blood T cells in healthy people across ages. The authors ran a second PCR of about 6 to 11 cycles using a sample-barcoded 5' primer and a J-beta primer mix. In TCRdb, the 5' RACE reads were re-called with MiXCR into one record per CDR3 protein. Found here are approximately 880,000 distinct CDR3 sequences, about 48% of them singletons; the top ten hold 13%. About 10 milliliters of peripheral blood were drawn from each donor into EDTA-treated tubes. Extraction of total RNA produced a minimum of 5.5 micrograms from each sample. Notes on the study in general: Age showed a roughly linear inverse relationship with TCR beta diversity per million T cells. Both higher diversity and more naive CD4+ cells marked long-lived donors when set against aged donors.

The sample taken for sequencing was blood. This chain connects TRBV7-9 to TRBJ2-1; unclear D gene. This sequence originates from a man under 40 in good health. CDR3 sequence reads: CASSVLRSSYNEQFF. CDR3 DNA sequence: TGTGCCAGCAGCGTCCTCAGGAGCTCCTACAATGAGCAGTTCTTC.